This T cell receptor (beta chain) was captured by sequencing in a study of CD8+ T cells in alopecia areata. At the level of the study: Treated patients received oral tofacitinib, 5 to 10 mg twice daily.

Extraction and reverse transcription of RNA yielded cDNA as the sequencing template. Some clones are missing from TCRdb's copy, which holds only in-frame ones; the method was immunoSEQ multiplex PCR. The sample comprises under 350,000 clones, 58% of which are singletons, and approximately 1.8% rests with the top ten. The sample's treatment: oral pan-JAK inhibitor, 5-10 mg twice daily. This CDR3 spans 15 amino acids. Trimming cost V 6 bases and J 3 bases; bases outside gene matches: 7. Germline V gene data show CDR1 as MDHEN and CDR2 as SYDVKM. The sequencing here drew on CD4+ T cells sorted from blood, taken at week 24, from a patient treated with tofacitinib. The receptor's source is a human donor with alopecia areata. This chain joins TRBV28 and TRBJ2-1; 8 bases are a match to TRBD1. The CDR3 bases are TGTGCCAGCAGCCCGACAGGGGTCCACTACAATGAGCAGTTCTTC. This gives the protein CASSPTGVHYNEQFF.